These T cell receptor beta chains were read from a single sample in a study of blood T cells in healthy people across ages. TCRdb itself ran the 5' RACE reads through MiXCR, one entry per CDR3 protein. The sample holds approximately 700,000 distinct CDR3 sequences, about 30% seen once. Input material: blood. These receptor sequences come from a woman of 80 years or more in good health. The CDR3 runs from the conserved cysteine through the conserved F or W. D genes are given only for firm matches. Clone size is given for some rows only: seen once, a few or many times, or a class if the clone is expanded.

v_call	j_call	d_call	clone_size	cdr3_aa	cdr3_nt
TRBV27	TRBJ1-5	TRBD1	many	CASRPGQGVNQPQHF	TGTGCCAGCAGGCCGGGACAGGGCGTCAATCAGCCCCAGCATTTT
TRBV28	TRBJ1-5	TRBD1	few	CASSLPQRGDRGYPQHF	TGTGCCAGCAGTTTGCCTCAAAGGGGGGACAGGGGATATCCCCAGCATTTT
TRBV5-6	TRBJ2-7	TRBD1	many	CASSRDRVNEQYF	TGTGCCAGCAGCCGGGACAGGGTAAACGAGCAGTACTTC
TRBV5-1	TRBJ2-7	TRBD1	NA	CVSSQTGAQNNEQYF	TGCGTCAGCAGCCAAACAGGGGCTCAAAACAATGAGCAGTACTTC
TRBV5-6	TRBJ2-7	TRBD2	few	CASSPEAGAPYEQYF	TGTGCCAGCAGCCCGGAAGCGGGAGCCCCCTATGAGCAGTACTTC
TRBV2	TRBJ2-7	TRBD1	NA	CAASSRPGQPYEQYF	TGTGCCGCCTCTTCTAGACCGGGACAGCCCTACGAGCAGTACTTC
TRBV27	TRBJ2-7	TRBD1	many	CASSLVGQSTYEQYF	TGTGCCAGCAGTTTAGTGGGACAGTCTACCTACGAGCAGTACTTC
TRBV7-3	TRBJ2-7	TRBD1	many	CASSLTGQGGDEQYF	TGTGCCAGCAGCTTAACCGGACAGGGTGGCGACGAGCAGTACTTC
TRBV2	TRBJ1-2	TRBD1	NA	CASNWDSGTNYGYTF	TGTGCCAGCAACTGGGACAGTGGGACTAACTATGGCTACACCTTC
TRBV3-1	TRBJ2-1	TRBD2	many	CASSQALAGGLDEQFF	TGTGCCAGCAGCCAAGCTCTAGCGGGGGGGCTGGATGAGCAGTTCTTC
TRBV20-1	TRBJ1-5	TRBD1	many	CSARTGGDQPQHF	TGCAGTGCTAGGACAGGGGGGGATCAGCCCCAGCATTTT
TRBV5-1	TRBJ2-3	NA	many	CASSLMGISTDTQYF	TGCGCCAGCAGCTTGATGGGGATAAGCACAGATACGCAGTATTTT
TRBV5-1	TRBJ2-1	NA	NA	CASSLRTGSSYNEQFF	TGCGCCAGCAGCTTGAGAACGGGCAGCTCCTACAATGAGCAGTTCTTC
TRBV4-3	TRBJ1-5	TRBD1	NA	CASSQGDRDNQPQHF	TGCGCCAGCAGCCAAGGAGACAGGGACAATCAGCCCCAGCATTTT
TRBV20-1	TRBJ1-2	NA	many	CSAIRTDNYGYTF	TGCAGTGCTATTAGGACGGACAACTATGGCTACACCTTC
TRBV5-5	TRBJ2-2	NA	few	CASSLGQGPKPGELFF	TGTGCCAGCAGCTTGGGGCAGGGGCCTAAACCCGGGGAGCTGTTTTTT
TRBV4-2	TRBJ2-1	TRBD1	many	CASSHGTGGSYNEQFF	TGTGCCAGCAGCCACGGGACAGGGGGCTCCTACAATGAGCAGTTCTTC
TRBV6-6	TRBJ2-7	NA	NA	CASSHKENEQYF	TGTGCCAGCAGTCACAAGGAAAACGAGCAGTACTTC
TRBV3-1	TRBJ2-1	TRBD2	many	CASSLGLAARNEQFF	TGTGCCAGCAGCCTCGGGCTAGCGGCGAGAAATGAGCAGTTCTTC
TRBV7-2	TRBJ1-2	NA	few	CASSLADRPLGGYTF	TGTGCCAGCAGCTTAGCAGACAGGCCTCTGGGGGGCTACACCTTC
TRBV12-3/TRBV12-4	TRBJ2-3	NA	NA	CASRSGTSSTDTQYF	TGTGCCAGCAGAAGCGGCACCTCTAGCACAGATACGCAGTATTTT
TRBV7-2	TRBJ2-1	NA	many	CASSLGVSGYSSYNEQFF	TGTGCCAGCAGCTTAGGGGTAAGCGGGTATAGCTCCTACAATGAGCAGTTCTTC
TRBV12-3/TRBV12-4	TRBJ1-2	NA	many	CASSPLRGQGYTF	TGTGCCAGCAGCCCTCTTCGGGGGCAGGGCTACACCTTC